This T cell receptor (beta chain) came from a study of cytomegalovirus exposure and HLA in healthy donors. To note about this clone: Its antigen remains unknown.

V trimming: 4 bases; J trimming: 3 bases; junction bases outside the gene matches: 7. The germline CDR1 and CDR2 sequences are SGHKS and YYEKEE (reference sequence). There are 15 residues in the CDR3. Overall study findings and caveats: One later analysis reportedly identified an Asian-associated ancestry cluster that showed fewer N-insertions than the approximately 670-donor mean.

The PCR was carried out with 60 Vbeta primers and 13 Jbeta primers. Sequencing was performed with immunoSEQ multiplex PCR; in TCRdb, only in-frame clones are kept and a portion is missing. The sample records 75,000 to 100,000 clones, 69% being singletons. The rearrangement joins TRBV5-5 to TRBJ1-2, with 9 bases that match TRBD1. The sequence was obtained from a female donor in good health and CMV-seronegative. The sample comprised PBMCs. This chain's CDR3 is CASSLTDRGYYGYTF. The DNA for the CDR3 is TGTGCCAGCAGCCTTACGGACAGGGGCTACTATGGCTACACCTTC.